A selection of T cell receptor beta chains follows, all from one sample in a study of human thymus T cells. Clones were read by immunoSEQ multiplex PCR, and TCRdb kept only the in-frame ones, dropping some. The sample holds over 35,000 clones, 94% seen once. What was sequenced was blood. These receptors all stem from a boy under two years old with a congenital heart defect but otherwise immunologically healthy. Each CDR3 is given with its conserved first and last residue. Fields, in order: V gene, J gene, CDR3 protein.

>TRBV29-1|TRBJ1-4
CSVAPPGREEKLFF
>TRBV18|TRBJ1-1
CASSPGTGVAFF
>TRBV25-1|TRBJ2-7
CASSVGGSSYEQYF
>TRBV7-8|TRBJ2-3
CASSPYSGGAGDTQYF
>TRBV5-1|TRBJ1-1
CASSLQGTEAFF
>TRBV19|TRBJ1-6
CASSLLNQGANSPLHF
>TRBV7-2|TRBJ2-3
CASSPQGGDTQYF
>TRBV7-2|.
CASRPGRLQAGPYEQYF
>TRBV2|TRBJ2-2
CASIHREQGNTGELFF
>TRBV4-1|TRBJ2-2
CASSQSRRGGQNTGELFF
>TRBV4-2|TRBJ2-7
CASSQDLLGGREQYF
>TRBV10-3|TRBJ1-5
CAISPRQPQHF
>TRBV4-1|TRBJ1-2
CASSHGQGNYGYTF
>TRBV9|TRBJ2-3
CASSGATQYF
>TRBV9|TRBJ2-6
CASSVLGTSGANVLTF
>TRBV4-2|TRBJ2-7
CASSQDWSGGPLNLQYF
>TRBV9|TRBJ1-2
CASSEWAYGYTF
>TRBV4-3|TRBJ1-6
CASSQGQGYNSPLHF
>TRBV5-1|TRBJ1-3
CASSFGVSSGNTIYF
>TRBV27|TRBJ2-6
CASRATLHRANVLTF
>TRBV19|TRBJ2-5
CASSIGTGETQYF
>TRBV27|TRBJ2-1
CASSLTFGRQFF
>TRBV27|TRBJ2-3
CASRAGGPPDTQYF
>TRBV10-1|TRBJ2-7
CASSESVGRGRDEQYF
>TRBV6-5|TRBJ2-3
CASSSRYPQQDTQYF
>TRBV30|TRBJ2-2
CALQGTGELFF
>TRBV20-1|TRBJ2-1
CSAAGYNEQFF
>TRBV28|TRBJ1-1
CASSLLGTGVDTEAFF
>TRBV6-5|TRBJ1-3
CASSYDNSGNTIYF
>TRBV9|TRBJ2-3
CASSRTSGGGDTQYF
>TRBV29-1|TRBJ1-2
CSVEDQWGGYGYTF
>TRBV27|TRBJ2-2
CASSPRTWGTGELFF